These T cell receptor beta chains were read from a single sample in a study of OX40 agonist ivuxolimab in advanced cancers. This table comes from immunoSEQ multiplex PCR, and its TCRdb copy is limited to in-frame clones, with some not included. The profile shows about 48,000 clones, approximately 90% of them singletons. The sequencing used CD4+ or CD8+ T cells sorted from blood, collected in a trial of the OX40 agonist ivuxolimab. All receptors derive from an adult with an advanced solid tumor such as melanoma, head and neck, liver or kidney cancer. The CDR3 runs from the conserved cysteine through the conserved F or W. The D gene is left open where the match is weak. Where a row states a size, it is once, few, many or the class of an expanded clone; other rows omit it.

J gene	V gene	D gene	clone size	CDR3 DNA	CDR3 protein
TRBJ1-1	TRBV9	.	.	TGTGCCAGCAGCGTAAGTCCCGCGGAGAACACTGAAGCTTTCTTT	CASSVSPAENTEAFF
TRBJ1-1	TRBV4-1	.	.	TGCGCCAGCAGCCAGAGCTACACTGAAGCTTTCTTT	CASSQSYTEAFF
TRBJ2-3	TRBV27	TRBD2	.	TGTGCCAGCAGTTTTTTAGCGGGGGAGCCCACAGATACGCAGTATTTT	CASSFLAGEPTDTQYF
TRBJ2-5	TRBV4-1	.	.	TGCGCCAGCAGCCAAGAGGGAGAGACCCAGTACTTC	CASSQEGETQYF
TRBJ2-2	TRBV6-4	.	.	TGTGCCAGCAGTGACTGGGGGCCCCCCGGGGAGCTGTTTTTT	CASSDWGPPGELFF
TRBJ2-7	TRBV6-1	.	.	TGTGCCAGCGGGGCCGCAGGGCTCACCTACGAGCAGTACTTC	CASGAAGLTYEQYF
TRBJ2-3	TRBV9	TRBD2	.	TGTGCCAGCAGCCCTAAACCGGGGGGATACCTAGATACGCAGTATTTT	CASSPKPGGYLDTQYF
TRBJ1-5	TRBV2	.	.	TGTGCCGGGGCCGATAGCAATCAGCCCCAGCATTTT	CAGADSNQPQHF
TRBJ2-1	TRBV6-6	TRBD2	.	TGTGCCAGCATACCTACTAGCGGGGTTAATGAGCAGTTCTTC	CASIPTSGVNEQFF
TRBJ2-5	TRBV5-3	TRBD2	.	TGTGCCAGAAGCATCCGACGCGGGGGGTCTTCCCAAGAGACCCAGTACTTC	CARSIRRGGSSQETQYF
TRBJ1-2	TRBV19	.	.	TGTGCCAGTAGTATACAGGGAATTGCCGATGGCTACACCTTC	CASSIQGIADGYTF
TRBJ2-7	TRBV7-9	TRBD1	.	TGTGCCAGCAGCCCCGGGACAGGGGTCGCCCCCTACGAGCAGTACTTC	CASSPGTGVAPYEQYF
TRBJ1-2	TRBV29-1	.	.	TGCAGCGTTGAAGATCCGGGCTCCTATGGCTACACCTTC	CSVEDPGSYGYTF
TRBJ1-1	TRBV27	.	few	TGTGCCAGCTCCGATCTGGCTACTGAAGCTTTCTTT	CASSDLATEAFF
TRBJ2-3	TRBV28	.	once	TGTGCCAGCAGTTCGTCCGGCACAGGGTTGGGGACAGATACGCAGTATTTT	CASSSSGTGLGTDTQYF
TRBJ2-5	TRBV7-6	.	medium-sized	TGTGCCAGCAGCTTAGAGCACGGGACTCCGTACTTC	CASSLEHGTPYF
TRBJ1-6	TRBV19	TRBD1	.	TGTGCCAGCTCACAGGGGGGGAATTCACCCCTCCACTTT	CASSQGGNSPLHF
TRBJ1-1	TRBV5-1	TRBD1	.	TGCGCCAGCAGCTTGGGACAGGGAGAATTGAAAGCTTTCTTT	CASSLGQGELKAFF
TRBJ2-3	TRBV6-5	.	.	TGTGCCAGCACCGGAAGGGGCCTGGGGCAGTATTTT	CASTGRGLGQYF
TRBJ2-7	TRBV5-4	.	once	TGTGCCAGCAGCGATTTTGGAGGGTACGAGCAGTACTTC	CASSDFGGYEQYF
TRBJ1-5	TRBV4-1	.	.	TGCGCCAGCAGCCAGAGCCCCCGGGGGAATCAGCCCCAGCATTTT	CASSQSPRGNQPQHF
TRBJ2-3	TRBV10-2	TRBD2	.	TGCGCCAGCAGTCTCGGCGGGGGGGCCACAGATACGCAGTATTTT	CASSLGGGATDTQYF
TRBJ2-3	TRBV7-3	.	.	TGTGCCAGCAGCTTTCTAGGGCAAACAGATACGCAGTATTTT	CASSFLGQTDTQYF
TRBJ2-3	TRBV6-6	.	few	TGTGCCAGCAGCCCCTTTGAGGGGGGGGCAGGAGATACGCAGTATTTT	CASSPFEGGAGDTQYF